These 3 T cell receptor beta chains originate from one sample sequenced in a study of cytotoxic CD8 clonotypes in ibrutinib-treated CLL. TCRdb's copy holds only in-frame clones and misses some; the assay was immunoSEQ multiplex PCR. This repertoire shows some 140,000 clones, around 93% found once; its top ten account for approximately 10%. Here the sequenced sample was PBMCs, taken after 12 months of ibrutinib treatment. These receptor sequences come from a human donor with chronic lymphocytic leukemia.

The J gene is TRBJ2-5, the V gene TRBV18, with 11 bases that match TRBD2. The CDR3 has 20 amino acids. V dropped 4 bases and J dropped 1; count of bases not matched to a gene: 17. CDR1 is KGHSH and CDR2 is LQKENI in the germline V gene. CDR3 sequence: CASSQLNGPPGLAGQETQYF. CDR3 bases: TGTGCCAGCTCACAATTGAATGGCCCTCCTGGACTAGCGGGCCAAGAGACCCAGTACTTC. Variable domain in full (rest from reference TRBV18 and TRBJ2-5): NAGVMQNPRHLVRRRGQEARLRCSPMKGHSHVYWYRQLPEEGLKFMVYLQKENIIDESGMPKERFSAEFPKEGPSILRIQQVVRGDSAAYFCASSQLNGPPGLAGQETQYFGPGTRLLVL.

V usage is TRBV19 and J usage is TRBJ2-5; D is possibly TRBD2 (6 bases). Trimming shortened V by 4 bases and J by 5 bases, and 11 bases separated the two germline ends. The V gene's germline CDR1 is LNHDA and CDR2 SQIVND (reference sequence). The CDR3 spans 13 residues. As DNA, the CDR3 is TGTGCCAGTAGTAGGGACTCTGTCGAGACCCAGTACTTC. This gives the protein CASSRDSVETQYF.

A single count supports this clone. The rearrangement links TRBV29-1 to TRBJ2-7; TRBD2 matches at 13 bases. Unmatched junction bases numbered 12, after V lost 1 base and J lost 3 bases. The germline V gene encodes CDR1 SQVTM and CDR2 ANQGSEA. The CDR3 is made up of 18 amino acids. CDR3 in DNA: TGCAGCGTTGAAGGTGCGGGACTAGCGGGAACGTCCTACTACGAGCAGTACTTC. Residues: CSVEGAGLAGTSYYEQYF.